Below, 29 T cell receptor beta chains from the same sample are listed, as sequenced in a study of blood T cell repertoires in COVID-19. Produced via immunoSEQ multiplex PCR; TCRdb's table is partial and in-frame only. The sample lists some 130,000 clones, around nine tenths occurring once. Sequenced material: peripheral blood. These receptors all stem from a man aged 55-75 years with COVID-19, enrolled during active disease.

The V and J genes are TRBV4-1 and TRBJ1-1, with D maybe TRBD1 (5 bases). Trimming took 4 bases from V and 0 from J, leaving 15 bases between them. Germline V lookup: CDR1 MGHRA, CDR2 YSYEKL. The length of the CDR3 is 16 residues. CDR3 nucleotide sequence: TGCGCCAGCAGCCCCTGGGGCGGACGGATGAACACTGAAGCTTTCTTT. Protein: CASSPWGGRMNTEAFF.

V gene TRBV19 combines with J gene TRBJ1-1; D is unresolved. This CDR3 region has 14 residues. V gave up 6 bases and J gave up 4 bases, with 15 bases separating them. In germline, CDR1 is LNHDA, CDR2 SQIVND (reference sequence). The chain's CDR3 is CASSPSEGRTEAFF. CDR3 nucleotides: TGTGCCAGTAGCCCCTCTGAGGGTCGCACTGAAGCTTTCTTT.

This rearrangement joins TRBV6-4 to TRBJ2-3, with 10 bases fitting TRBD2. V gave up 6 bases and J gave up 4 bases; unmatched junction bases: 1. CDR1 and CDR2 (germline): MRHNA, SNTAGT. CDR3 length: 13 residues. This CDR3 reads CASRAGGPDTQYF. The CDR3 nucleotides read TGTGCCAGCAGAGCGGGGGGGCCAGATACGCAGTATTTT.

The chain combines TRBV6-6 with TRBJ1-5; D is perhaps TRBD1 (6 bases). V shed 7 bases and J shed 0 bases, with 13 bases lying between them. This CDR3 is 15 amino acids long. Germline CDR1 and CDR2: MNHNY and SVGAGI (reference sequence). The CDR3 here is CASKPGQYSNQPQHF. CDR3 coding DNA: TGTGCCAGCAAGCCGGGACAATATAGCAATCAGCCCCAGCATTTT.

This chain connects TRBV5-5 to TRBJ1-2, with 11 bases aligning to TRBD1. This CDR3 is built from 14 residues. Germline V CDR1 and CDR2: SGHKS, YYEKEE (reference sequence). With V trimmed by 4 bases and J by 7 bases, 6 bases remained unmatched. CDR3 sequence reads: CASSGTGGSIGYTF. The CDR3 DNA reads TGTGCCAGCAGCGGGACAGGGGGTTCTATTGGCTACACCTTC.

The CDR3 nucleotides read TGTGCCAGCAGCTACGACAGGGACAAATACGAGCAGTACTTC. Its translation is CASSYDRDKYEQYF. The chain uses TRBV7-2 and TRBJ2-7; 7 nucleotides agree with TRBD1. Trimming took 4 bases from V and 4 from J; bases not matched to a gene: 7. The V gene's germline CDR1 is SGHTA and CDR2 FQGNSA. The CDR3 length is 14 residues.

The V call is TRBV6-2 or TRBV6-3, the J call TRBJ2-5; 13 bases are a match to TRBD2. Germline CDR1 reads MNHEY; CDR2 reads SVGEGT. V dropped 0 bases and J dropped 5; count of bases not matched to a gene: 6. The CDR3 contains 17 residues. The CDR3 loop reads CASSYSTSGGAVETQYF. The CDR3 DNA sequence: TGTGCCAGCAGTTACTCCACTAGCGGGGGGGCCGTGGAGACCCAGTACTTC.

The V call is TRBV7-9, the J call TRBJ2-3, with 7 bases identical to TRBD1. J lost 0 bases, V lost 8 bases, and 5 bases had no gene match. The CDR3 runs to 14 residues. Germline CDR1 is SEHNR and CDR2 is FQNEAQ (reference sequence). This CDR3 reads CASAQGVSTDTQYF. Here the CDR3 DNA reads TGTGCCAGCGCGCAGGGGGTTAGCACAGATACGCAGTATTTT.

The chain recombines TRBV15 with TRBJ1-4; 8 bases map to TRBD1. V shed 0 bases and J 5 bases; nucleotides not matched to a gene: 8. The length of the CDR3 is 17 residues. Germline V CDR1 and CDR2: LNHNV, YYDKDF (reference sequence). The CDR3 DNA follows: TGTGCCACCAGCAGAGAAAAGGGGAGGACAGGGAATGAAAAACTGTTTTTT. It specifies CATSREKGRTGNEKLFF.

The J gene is TRBJ1-4, the V gene TRBV5-5; weak D call: TRBD1 (6 bases). CDR3 length: 14 amino acids. The germline CDR1 and CDR2 sequences are SGHKS and YYEKEE (reference sequence). V gave up 4 bases and J gave up 5 bases, with 12 bases separating them. CDR3 residues: CASSTGTMNEKLFF. The CDR3 region has the DNA TGTGCCAGCAGCACGGGGACAATGAATGAAAAACTGTTTTTT.

The gene calls are TRBV27 and TRBJ1-2; 12 bases match TRBD1. Germline V gives CDR1 MNHEY, CDR2 SMNVEV (reference sequence). The CDR3 contains 14 residues. V dropped 6 bases and J dropped 2; count of bases not matched to a gene: 1. The CDR3 sequence is CASRGTGGNYGYTF. The CDR3 DNA reads TGTGCCAGCAGGGGGACAGGGGGCAACTATGGCTACACCTTC.

This clone has a single count. This chain uses TRBV7-9 with TRBJ1-1; 8 bases match TRBD1. This CDR3 spans 12 amino acids. CDR1 is SEHNR, CDR2 FQNEAQ, per germline (reference sequence). The V segment lost 5 bases and the J segment 9 bases; nucleotides outside the gene matches: 5. For the CDR3, the DNA is TGTGCCAGCAGCAAGACAGGGGATAAAGCTTTCTTT. It codes for CASSKTGDKAFF.

V gene TRBV10-3 combines with J gene TRBJ1-2, with no clear D. This CDR3 has 13 residues. Trimming removed 6 bases at V and 4 bases at J, with 12 bases between. In germline, CDR1 is ENHRY, CDR2 SYGVKD. CDR3 DNA sequence: TGTGCCATCAGAGACAAGATACTCTATGGCTACACCTTC. It translates to CAIRDKILYGYTF.

The chain employs TRBV19 and TRBJ1-5; 8 nucleotides align to TRBD1. This CDR3 has 16 residues. Germline lookup yields CDR1 LNHDA and CDR2 SQIVND (reference sequence). Trimming removed 4 bases from V and 0 bases from J; junction bases left unmatched: 5. The CDR3 here is CASSTTGGSSNQPQHF. DNA of the CDR3: TGTGCCAGTAGTACCACAGGGGGTTCTAGCAATCAGCCCCAGCATTTT.

As DNA, the CDR3 is TGTGCCAGCGGGGACAGCATTAACTATGGCTACACCTTC. Protein product: CASGDSINYGYTF. V gene TRBV12-3 or TRBV12-4 combines with J gene TRBJ1-2; 7 bases are a match to TRBD1. After removal of 8 bases from V and 1 base from J, the junction contained 4 bases not matched to a gene. CDR3 length equals 13 residues.

V usage is TRBV19 and J usage is TRBJ1-5; D is unresolved. V was shortened by 10 bases and J by 2 bases, with 12 bases between the two germline ends. CDR1 LNHDA and CDR2 SQIVND come from the germline V gene (reference sequence). CDR3 length equals 13 residues. The CDR3 here is CATKDFGNQPQHF. CDR3 in DNA: TGTGCCACCAAGGACTTTGGCAATCAGCCCCAGCATTTT.

V gene TRBV6-5 combines with J gene TRBJ1-5; possibly TRBD1 for D (6 bases). The CDR3 has 13 amino acids. Trimming removed 11 bases at V and 2 bases at J, with 13 bases between. The germline gives CDR1 MNHEY, CDR2 SVGAGI. The CDR3 nucleotides read TGTGCCGCTGCCCGGACAGGCAATCAGCCCCAGCATTTT. This sequence encodes CAAARTGNQPQHF.

The rearrangement uses TRBV6-5 and TRBJ1-2, with TRBD1 as a possible D gene (5 bases). Trimming pared 9 bases from V and 1 base from J, leaving 15 bases between. CDR3 size: 14 residues. CDR1 is MNHEY, CDR2 SVGAGI, per germline. The CDR3 nucleotides read TGTGCCAGTCGTTGGGGGGTGGATAACTATGGCTACACCTTC. Amino acids: CASRWGVDNYGYTF.

The J gene is TRBJ1-6, the V gene TRBV5-1, with D possibly being TRBD1 (5 bases). V lost 0 bases and J lost 10, with 14 bases in between. Germline CDR1 and CDR2: SGHRS and YFSETQ. The CDR3 consists of 15 residues. The CDR3 bases are TGCGCCAGCAGCTTGGCCGCAGTTCCAGGGTCACCCCTCCACTTT. Residues: CASSLAAVPGSPLHF.

V and J are TRBV4-1 and TRBJ2-3; 8 nucleotides match TRBD1. Germline trimming cut 2 bases from V and 0 bases from J; bases unmatched to any gene: 7. The CDR3 contains 17 residues. The germline V gene encodes CDR1 MGHRA and CDR2 YSYEKL. The CDR3 loop reads CASSQFSTGASTDTQYF. The CDR3 region has the DNA TGCGCCAGCAGCCAATTTTCGACAGGGGCTAGCACAGATACGCAGTATTTT.

The chain carries TRBV3-1 (or the pseudogene TRBV3-2) and TRBJ2-3; D gene ambiguous. Trimming stripped 0 bases from V and 4 bases from J, with 5 bases between. The CDR3 runs 13 residues. Germline values: CDR1 LGHDT, CDR2 YNNKEL (reference sequence). CDR3 protein: CASSQDPSDTQYF. The CDR3 DNA is TGTGCCAGCAGCCAAGATCCGTCAGATACGCAGTATTTT.

The chain is built from TRBV9 and TRBJ1-3, with D unresolved. Trimming pared 0 bases from V and 0 bases from J, leaving 10 bases between. Looked up from germline, CDR1 is SGDLS and CDR2 is YYNGEE. The CDR3 has 16 amino acids. The DNA of the CDR3 is TGTGCCAGCAGCGTAGGATCGAGTCGCTCTGGAAACACCATATATTTT. Protein sequence: CASSVGSSRSGNTIYF.

The chain uses TRBV4-3 and TRBJ2-7, with D possibly matching TRBD2 (6 bases). V was clipped by 3 bases and J by 2 bases, with 8 bases between them. The CDR3 covers 13 residues. The germline V gene encodes CDR1 LGHNA and CDR2 YSLEER. CDR3 in DNA: TGCGCCAGCAGCCAGGGGAGGACCTACGAGCAGTACTTC. It specifies CASSQGRTYEQYF.

The chain uses TRBV5-1 and TRBJ2-7; 8 nucleotides agree with TRBD2. The CDR3 has 17 residues. The germline gives CDR1 SGHRS, CDR2 YFSETQ. J gave up 0 bases and V 0 bases, and 8 bases lay outside the gene matches. The CDR3 reads CASSLVASGQRSYEQYF. CDR3 bases: TGCGCCAGCAGCTTGGTGGCTAGCGGGCAGCGCTCCTACGAGCAGTACTTC.

This clone was seen at least ten times. The gene calls are TRBV10-3 and TRBJ1-2; 9 bases map to TRBD1. CDR1 ENHRY and CDR2 SYGVKD come from the germline V gene. With V trimmed by 2 bases and J by 6 bases, 4 bases remained unmatched. This CDR3 has 14 residues. The CDR3 here is CAISEDRGSNGYTF. The CDR3 nucleotides are TGTGCCATCAGTGAGGACAGGGGGTCGAATGGCTACACCTTC.

The CDR3 protein is CASSAVTQGREQYF. The CDR3 DNA is TGTGCCAGCAGCGCTGTTACCCAGGGGCGCGAGCAGTACTTC. The rearrangement links TRBV11-2 to TRBJ2-7, with a tentative D call TRBD1 (6 bases). The germline V gene encodes CDR1 SGHAT and CDR2 FQNNGV. The CDR3 totals 14 residues. V was shortened by 5 bases and J by 6 bases, with 17 bases between the two germline ends.

The rearrangement uses TRBV7-2 and TRBJ2-7; 7 bases line up with TRBD2. The J segment lost 4 bases and the V segment lost 5 bases, leaving 8 bases of the junction unmatched. The V gene's germline CDR1 is SGHTA and CDR2 FQGNSA. This CDR3 comprises 14 residues. The CDR3 region is CASSPRDYLYEQYF. CDR3 bases: TGTGCCAGCAGCCCACGGGACTATCTGTACGAGCAGTACTTC. The entire variable domain, with the rest obtained from reference TRBV7-2 and TRBJ2-7, is as follows: GAGVSQSPSNKVTEKGKDVELRCDPISGHTALYWYRQSLGQGLEFLIYFQGNSAPDKSGLPSDRFSAERTGGSVSTLTIQRTQQEDSAVYLCASSPRDYLYEQYFGPGTRLTVT.

The rearrangement links TRBV10-2 to TRBJ2-7; the match to TRBD1 covers 10 bases. This CDR3 comprises 15 residues. In germline, CDR1 is WSHSY, CDR2 SAAADI. The junction had 8 bases not matched to a gene; V was cut back by 2 bases and J by 7 bases. In DNA form, the CDR3 reads TGCGCCAGCAGTGAGGGGACAGGGGTCCTCCTGGAGCAGTACTTC. This gives the protein CASSEGTGVLLEQYF.

The chain employs TRBV11-2 and TRBJ1-1; 10 positions match TRBD1. This CDR3 is 15 amino acids long. After removal of 10 bases from V and 5 bases from J, the junction contained 13 bases not matched to a gene. The germline V gene has CDR1 SGHAT and CDR2 FQNNGV. CDR3 nucleotides: TGTGCCACCTGTCCCGGGACAGGGGTGAGGACTGAAGCTTTCTTT. Translated, it gives CATCPGTGVRTEAFF.